The 23 T cell receptor beta chains given below trace back to one sample, sequenced in a study of blood T cell repertoires in COVID-19. The method was immunoSEQ multiplex PCR; TCRdb's version includes in-frame clones alone and lacks a portion of them. The sample has around 100,000 clones, about 81% seen once; the top ten hold roughly 17%. Sequencing was performed on peripheral blood. The receptors come from a woman aged 55 to 70 with acute or convalescent COVID-19.

J is TRBJ2-1 and V is TRBV10-3; 14 positions agree with TRBD2. The CDR3 covers 16 residues. V was pared by 7 bases and J by 7 bases, with 9 bases of the junction left unmatched. Germline V gene lookup returns CDR1 ENHRY and CDR2 SYGVKD. The CDR3 loop reads CAITRTSGGSFNEQFF. The DNA for the CDR3 is TGTGCCATCACTCGGACTAGCGGGGGGTCATTTAATGAGCAGTTCTTC.

The chain links TRBV2 to TRBJ2-7; TRBD2 matches 13 bases. The CDR3 has 15 residues. The germline V gene has CDR1 SNHLY and CDR2 FYNNEI. Losses at the gene ends were 6 bases for V and 3 bases for J; bases not matched to a gene: 5. The CDR3 protein is CASRQLAGGIYEQYF. The CDR3 nucleotides are TGTGCCAGCAGGCAACTAGCGGGGGGGATCTACGAGCAGTACTTC.

The V call is TRBV29-1, the J call TRBJ1-6, with a tentative D call TRBD1 (5 bases). V lost 3 bases and J lost 7, with 13 bases in between. CDR3 length: 14 residues. Germline values: CDR1 SQVTM, CDR2 ANQGSEA. In DNA, the CDR3 is TGCAGCGTTGATGGGGGGTATCGGAATTCACCCCTCCACTTT. This sequence encodes CSVDGGYRNSPLHF.

V gene TRBV7-2 combines with J gene TRBJ2-7, with 7 bases identical to TRBD1. The CDR3 totals 16 residues. The germline V gene encodes CDR1 SGHTA and CDR2 FQGNSA. Losses at the gene ends were 4 bases for V and 1 base for J; bases not matched to a gene: 10. The chain's CDR3 is CASSSTDRAGSYEQYF. The CDR3 nucleotides are TGTGCCAGCAGCTCAACCGACAGGGCCGGATCCTACGAGCAGTACTTC.

On this clone: Different DNA sequences within this sample yield the same CDR3. The genes are TRBV7-3 and TRBJ2-3; 10 bases match TRBD2. Germline V gene lookup returns CDR1 SGHTA and CDR2 FQGTGA. The V gene end was trimmed by 6 bases and the J gene end by 0 bases; junction bases not matched to a gene: 3. The CDR3 sequence is 15 residues long. The CDR3 region is CASSRLAGSTDTQYF. DNA of the CDR3: TGTGCCAGCAGTAGACTAGCGGGCAGCACAGATACGCAGTATTTT.

The chain recombines TRBV5-6 with TRBJ1-4; 9 bases match TRBD1. V lost 4 bases to trimming and J lost 0 bases; unmatched junction nucleotides: 4. Germline assignment: CDR1 SGHDT and CDR2 YYEEEE. This CDR3 has 16 residues. The CDR3, as DNA: TGTGCCAGCAGCCTTGGACAGGGGACAACTAATGAAAAACTGTTTTTT. Translated, it gives CASSLGQGTTNEKLFF.

This clone was found a few times. In nucleotides, the CDR3 is TGCGCCAGCAGCCAAGATGGCAGCTCTGGAAACACCATATATTTT. This encodes CASSQDGSSGNTIYF. This sequence joins TRBV4-3 and TRBJ1-3; D is uncertain. Germline V gives CDR1 LGHNA, CDR2 YSLEER. The ends were cut back, 0 bases at V and 0 bases at J, with 6 bases in the middle. This CDR3 is 15 amino acids long.

This clone was found once. V and J are TRBV7-9 and TRBJ1-3; D is unresolved. The CDR3 has 14 residues. Germline-derived CDR1 and CDR2 are SEHNR and FQNEAQ (reference sequence). V was pared by 1 base and J by 2 bases, with 6 bases between. CDR3 bases: TGTGCCAGCAGCTTAGAGAGGGCTGGAAACACCATATATTTT. Protein: CASSLERAGNTIYF.

This clone has a count of ten or more. V usage is TRBV2 and J usage is TRBJ2-7; D is possibly TRBD2 (5 bases). CDR3 length equals 14 residues. Deletions cut 0 bases from V and 7 bases from J, with 13 bases between. Germline-derived CDR1 and CDR2 are SNHLY and FYNNEI. For the CDR3, the DNA is TGTGCCAGCAGTGAAGCGGCCCTAGGCGGGGAGCAGTACTTC. It codes for CASSEAALGGEQYF.

The CDR3 region is CASSLAGGTLGGNTIYF. The CDR3 DNA reads TGCGCCAGCAGCTTGGCTGGCGGCACCTTAGGAGGAAACACCATATATTTT. V is TRBV5-1 and J is TRBJ1-3; D is unclear. The V gene's germline CDR1 is SGHRS and CDR2 YFSETQ. The V end was cut by 0 bases, the J end by 4 bases, with 17 bases between. The CDR3 contains 17 residues.

V gene TRBV3-1 (or the pseudogene TRBV3-2) combines with J gene TRBJ1-2; no clear D. Germline-derived CDR1 and CDR2 are LGHDT and YNNKEL (reference sequence). This CDR3 has 14 residues. The ends were cut back, 2 bases at V and 1 base at J, with 8 bases in the middle. Here the CDR3 reads CASSQSEVNYGYTF. CDR3 in DNA: TGTGCCAGCAGCCAATCGGAGGTTAACTATGGCTACACCTTC.

V is TRBV4-1 and J is TRBJ2-2, with D unclear. V was clipped by 3 bases and J by 3 bases, with 5 bases between them. The CDR3 runs to 13 residues. The germline CDR1 and CDR2 sequences are MGHRA and YSYEKL. In nucleotides, the CDR3 is TGCGCCAGCAGCCAGTGGCACACCGGGGAGCTGTTTTTT. It codes for CASSQWHTGELFF.

In its sample, this clone was seen once. V is TRBV19 and J is TRBJ1-6; 9 bases fit TRBD1. Trimming removed 5 bases from V and 10 bases from J; junction bases left unmatched: 3. Germline loops: CDR1 LNHDA, CDR2 SQIVND (reference sequence). The CDR3 contains 13 residues. The CDR3 here is CASSWDRASPLHF. The DNA for the CDR3 is TGTGCCAGTAGTTGGGACAGGGCATCACCCCTCCACTTT.

The chain couples TRBV6-6 to TRBJ2-7; 8 bases fit TRBD1. After removal of 7 bases from V and 3 bases from J, the junction contained 8 bases not matched to a gene. The germline V gene encodes CDR1 MNHNY and CDR2 SVGAGI (reference sequence). The CDR3 totals 14 residues. The CDR3: CASNQQGGIYEQYF. The CDR3, as DNA: TGTGCCAGCAACCAACAGGGGGGCATCTACGAGCAGTACTTC.

The V gene is TRBV3-1 (or the pseudogene TRBV3-2), the J gene TRBJ1-1; perhaps TRBD1 as D (6 bases). CDR3 length: 15 residues. V lost 3 bases and J lost 4, with 15 bases in between. CDR1 LGHDT and CDR2 YNNKEL come from the germline V gene (reference sequence). The CDR3 bases are TGTGCCAGCAGCCAGCGAGAGACAGGTAGCACTGAAGCTTTCTTT. It translates to CASSQRETGSTEAFF.

The genes are TRBV30 and TRBJ2-7; TRBD2 matches at 8 bases. The CDR3 totals 13 residues. V was clipped by 0 bases and J by 6 bases; unmatched bases: 4. Germline V gene data show CDR1 as GTSNPN and CDR2 as SVGIG (reference sequence). CDR3: CAWSVRGGLEQYF. CDR3 nucleotides: TGTGCCTGGAGTGTACGGGGGGGACTCGAGCAGTACTTC.

The chain links TRBV5-1 to TRBJ2-7; TRBD1 matches at 7 bases. Trimming cost V 5 bases and J 10 bases; bases outside gene matches: 12. The CDR3 extends over 13 amino acids. CDR1 is SGHRS and CDR2 is YFSETQ in the germline V gene. Here the CDR3 DNA reads TGCGCCAGCAGAGACAGGGTGGGTCAAGATCAGTACTTC. Amino acid sequence: CASRDRVGQDQYF. Together with reference TRBV5-1 and TRBJ2-7, the CDR3 gives the full variable domain: KAGVTQTPRYLIKTRGQQVTLSCSPISGHRSVSWYQQTPGQGLQFLFEYFSETQRNKGNFPGRFSGRQFSNSRSEMNVSTLELGDSALYLCASRDRVGQDQYFGPGTRLTVT.

In this sample, this clone turned up a few times. This chain uses TRBV3-1 (or the pseudogene TRBV3-2) with TRBJ2-2; D perhaps matches TRBD1 (5 bases). Germline lookup yields CDR1 LGHDT and CDR2 YNNKEL (reference sequence). The CDR3 totals 14 residues. V shed 3 bases and J shed 3 bases, with 8 bases lying between them. The CDR3 loop is CASSQRQYTGELFF. The DNA of the CDR3 is TGTGCCAGCAGCCAGCGACAGTACACCGGGGAGCTGTTTTTT.

This CDR3 is CASSLLIGQGHGYTF. The CDR3, as DNA: TGTGCCAGCAGCTTACTCATAGGACAGGGGCATGGCTACACCTTC. The gene calls are TRBV7-6 and TRBJ1-2, with 9 bases fitting TRBD1. The V gene's germline CDR1 is SGHVS and CDR2 FNYEAQ. The J segment lost 6 bases and the V segment lost 2 bases, leaving 7 bases of the junction unmatched. CDR3 length: 15 residues.

This clone appeared a single time. This chain links TRBV5-4 with TRBJ2-5, with TRBD2 identical over 8 bases. V dropped 4 bases and J dropped 3; count of bases not matched to a gene: 5. Germline V CDR1 and CDR2: SGHNT, YYREEE (reference sequence). CDR3 length: 14 amino acids. The CDR3 DNA reads as TGTGCCAGCAGCAACCCGGGGGGGGAAGAGACCCAGTACTTC. Protein: CASSNPGGEETQYF. Full variable domain (missing parts from reference TRBV5-4 and TRBJ2-5): ETGVTQSPTHLIKTRGQQVTLRCSSQSGHNTVSWYQQALGQGPQFIFQYYREEENGRGNFPPRFSGLQFPNYSSELNVNALELDDSALYLCASSNPGGEETQYFGPGTRLLVL.

The chain couples TRBV18 to TRBJ1-1; D unclear. This CDR3 spans 14 amino acids. The V end was cut by 2 bases, the J end by 3 bases, with 10 bases between. Looked up from germline, CDR1 is KGHSH and CDR2 is LQKENI. The CDR3 loop reads CASSPSGKDTEAFF. In DNA form, the CDR3 reads TGTGCCAGCTCACCATCAGGCAAGGACACTGAAGCTTTCTTT.

The chain couples TRBV6-5 to TRBJ1-5; 9 bases map to TRBD1. Germline CDR1 and CDR2: MNHEY and SVGAGI. Trimming took 8 bases from V and 7 from J; bases not matched to a gene: 6. The CDR3 extends over 13 amino acids. Here the CDR3 reads CASDLGQGQPQHF. The CDR3 nucleotides read TGTGCCAGCGATTTGGGACAGGGACAGCCCCAGCATTTT.

The chain has TRBV19 and TRBJ1-4, with a possible D match to TRBD1 (5 bases). Trimming shortened V by 1 base and J by 5 bases, and 11 bases separated the two germline ends. The CDR3 runs 15 residues. CDR1 and CDR2 from the germline V gene are LNHDA and SQIVND (reference sequence). The CDR3 nucleotides read TGTGCCAGTAGTATAGCAAGGGGTCCGAATGAAAAACTGTTTTTT. Protein: CASSIARGPNEKLFF. The full variable domain, with the rest looked up from reference TRBV19 and TRBJ1-4, is DGGITQSPKYLFRKEGQNVTLSCEQNLNHDAMYWYRQDPGQGLRLIYYSQIVNDFQKGDIAEGYSVSREKKESFPLTVTSAQKNPTAFYLCASSIARGPNEKLFFGSGTQLSVL.